Each of the 10 T cell receptor beta chains below was sequenced from the same sample in a study of shared clonotypes between healthy human individuals. Repertoires were generated with immunoSEQ multiplex PCR, while TCRdb's copy carries only in-frame clones and drops some. The table shows approximately 2.3 million clones, with more than 85% occurring only once. The sequencing input was naive CD4+ T cells from PBMCs. As for subset: CD45RA+ positively selected. All receptors derive from a young man in good health. Some clones in this sample may be carry-over from other donors' samples.

The CDR3 DNA is TGTGCCAGCACCTGGGACAGGGATAGCAATCAGCCCCAGCATTTT. Translation gives CASTWDRDSNQPQHF. This chain joins TRBV28 and TRBJ1-5; TRBD1 matches at 9 bases. CDR1 is MDHEN, CDR2 SYDVKM, per germline. The CDR3 runs 15 residues. With 7 bases clipped from V and 0 bases from J, the junction kept 4 bases outside the gene matches.

About this clone itself: Other DNA sequences of this sample code for an identical CDR3. This chain joins TRBV6-5 and TRBJ1-1, with TRBD1 as a possible D gene (5 bases). Germline CDR1 reads MNHEY; CDR2 reads SVGAGI. V dropped 8 bases and J dropped 3 bases, with 7 bases sitting between them. CDR3 length: 11 residues. CDR3 nucleotide sequence: TGTGCCAGCCGGGGGTACACTGAAGCTTTCTTT. Translation: CASRGYTEAFF.

This rearrangement joins TRBV30 to TRBJ1-1; D is uncertain. The CDR3 covers 13 residues. CDR1 and CDR2 (germline): GTSNPN, SVGIG (reference sequence). Trimming left V 1 base short and J 4 bases short, with 10 bases between. The CDR3, as DNA: TGTGCCTGGAGTGAGTACGGTCCCACTGAAGCTTTCTTT. Translated: CAWSEYGPTEAFF. Based on the CDR3 plus reference TRBV30 and TRBJ1-1, the full variable domain is SQTIHQWPATLVQPVGSPLSLECTVEGTSNPNLYWYRQAAGRGLQLLFYSVGIGQISSEVPQNLSASRPQDRQFILSSKKLLLSDSGFYLCAWSEYGPTEAFFGQGTRLTVV.

This chain uses TRBV7-9 with TRBJ2-5, with 9 bases that match TRBD1. This CDR3 spans 16 amino acids. Trimming cost V 6 bases and J 5 bases; bases outside gene matches: 13. Germline V CDR1 and CDR2: SEHNR, FQNEAQ (reference sequence). Here the CDR3 DNA reads TGTGCCAGCAGTAGACAGGGACAGGGTTTTTCGGAGACCCAGTACTTC. It encodes CASSRQGQGFSETQYF.

The rearrangement uses TRBV11-2 and TRBJ2-2; 8 positions agree with TRBD2. This CDR3 region has 16 residues. The junction had 5 bases not matched to a gene; V was cut back by 4 bases and J by 1 base. CDR1 SGHAT and CDR2 FQNNGV come from the germline V gene. The CDR3 region has the DNA TGTGCCAGCAGCTCAATAGCGGGGAAGAACACCGGGGAGCTGTTTTTT. Translated, it gives CASSSIAGKNTGELFF.

As for this clone: The germline gene is not matched at one end of the junction; a read error may be the cause. This chain uses TRBV7-3 with TRBJ2-5; D remains ambiguous. Germline V CDR1 and CDR2: SGHTA, FQGTGA. This CDR3 spans 13 amino acids. Here the CDR3 reads CASSPYYGEAQYF. Here the CDR3 DNA reads TGTGCCAGCAGCCCCTACTACGGAGAGGCCCAGTACTTC.

V is TRBV28 and J is TRBJ2-2; D perhaps matches TRBD1 (6 bases). The V and J ends lost 6 bases and 6 bases respectively, with 14 bases between them. CDR1 and CDR2 (germline): MDHEN, SYDVKM. The CDR3 is made up of 14 amino acids. The CDR3 reads CASRRSGAAGELFF. The CDR3, as DNA: TGTGCCAGCAGGCGCTCAGGGGCGGCCGGGGAGCTGTTTTTT.

J is TRBJ2-1 and V is TRBV11-1; 12 bases align to TRBD2. The CDR3 sequence is 16 residues long. The trim removed 5 bases at V and 6 bases at J, leaving 8 bases unmatched. Germline values: CDR1 SGHAT, CDR2 FQDESV (reference sequence). CDR3 residues: CASSRALAGGPNEQFF. The CDR3 DNA reads TGTGCCAGCAGCCGAGCCCTAGCGGGAGGGCCCAATGAGCAGTTCTTC.

The chain links TRBV7-6 to TRBJ2-7; D is unresolved. Trimming cost V 2 bases and J 6 bases, with 8 bases left between them. The germline V gene encodes CDR1 SGHVS and CDR2 FNYEAQ. This CDR3 contains 12 residues. CDR3 sequence reads: CASSLRPGEQYF. The CDR3 nucleotides are TGTGCCAGCAGCTTACGCCCTGGCGAGCAGTACTTC.

The rearrangement uses TRBV4-3 and TRBJ1-3; D remains ambiguous. Trimming stripped 1 base from V and 3 bases from J, with 16 bases between. Germline lookup yields CDR1 LGHNA and CDR2 YSLEER. The CDR3 totals 17 residues. Here the CDR3 reads CASSQAPPLVGGNTIYF. The CDR3 coding sequence is TGCGCCAGCAGCCAAGCACCCCCCTTGGTCGGTGGAAACACCATATATTTT.